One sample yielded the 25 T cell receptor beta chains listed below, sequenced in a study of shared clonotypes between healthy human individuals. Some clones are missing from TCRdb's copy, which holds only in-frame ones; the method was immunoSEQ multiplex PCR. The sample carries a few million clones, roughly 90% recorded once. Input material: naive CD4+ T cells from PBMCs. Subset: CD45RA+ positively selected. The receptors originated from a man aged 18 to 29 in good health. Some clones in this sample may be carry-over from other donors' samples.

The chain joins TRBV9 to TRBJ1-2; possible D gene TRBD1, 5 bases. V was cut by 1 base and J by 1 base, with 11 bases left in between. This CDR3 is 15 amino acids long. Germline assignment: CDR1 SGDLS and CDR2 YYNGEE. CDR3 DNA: TGTGCCAGCAGCGTATCGGACACAAATAACTATGGCTACACCTTC. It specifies CASSVSDTNNYGYTF.

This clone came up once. The CDR3, as DNA: TGTGCCAGCAGTAGACCTGGCTATGGCTACACCTTC. This encodes CASSRPGYGYTF. The rearrangement uses TRBV25-1 and TRBJ1-2, with D unresolved. The CDR3 consists of 12 residues. Trimming took off 5 bases at V and 4 bases at J, with 8 bases between the two ends. Germline V gives CDR1 MGHDK, CDR2 SYGVNS.

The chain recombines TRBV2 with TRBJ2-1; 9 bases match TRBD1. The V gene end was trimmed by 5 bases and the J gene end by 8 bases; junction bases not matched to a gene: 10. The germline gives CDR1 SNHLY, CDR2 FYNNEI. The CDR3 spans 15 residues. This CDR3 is CASSKTGGGLHEQFF. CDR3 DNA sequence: TGTGCCAGCAGTAAAACAGGGGGCGGATTACATGAGCAGTTCTTC.

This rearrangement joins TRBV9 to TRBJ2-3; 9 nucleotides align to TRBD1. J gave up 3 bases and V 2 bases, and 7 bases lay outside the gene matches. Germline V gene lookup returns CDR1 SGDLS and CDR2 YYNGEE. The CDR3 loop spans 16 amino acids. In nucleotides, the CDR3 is TGTGCCAGCAGCGTGACCCAGGACAGGGGAACAGATACGCAGTATTTT. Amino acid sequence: CASSVTQDRGTDTQYF.

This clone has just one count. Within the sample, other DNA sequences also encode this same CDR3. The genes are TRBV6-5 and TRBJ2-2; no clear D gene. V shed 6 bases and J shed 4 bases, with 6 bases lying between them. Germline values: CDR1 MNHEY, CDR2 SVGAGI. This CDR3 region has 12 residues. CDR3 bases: TGTGCCAGCAGCTATTTCACCGGGGAGCTGTTTTTT. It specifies CASSYFTGELFF.

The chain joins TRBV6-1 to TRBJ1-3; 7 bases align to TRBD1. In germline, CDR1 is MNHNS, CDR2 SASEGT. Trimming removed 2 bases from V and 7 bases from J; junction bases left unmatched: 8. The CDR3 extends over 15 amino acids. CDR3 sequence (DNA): TGTGCCAGCAGTGAAAGGGCAGGGGGAAGGAACACCATATATTTT. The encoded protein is CASSERAGGRNTIYF.

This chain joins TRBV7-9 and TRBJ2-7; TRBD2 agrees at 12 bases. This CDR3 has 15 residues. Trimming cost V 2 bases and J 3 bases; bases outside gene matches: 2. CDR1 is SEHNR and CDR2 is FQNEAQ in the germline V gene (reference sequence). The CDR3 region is CASSLLAGGNYEQYF. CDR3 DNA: TGTGCCAGCAGCTTACTAGCGGGAGGGAACTACGAGCAGTACTTC.

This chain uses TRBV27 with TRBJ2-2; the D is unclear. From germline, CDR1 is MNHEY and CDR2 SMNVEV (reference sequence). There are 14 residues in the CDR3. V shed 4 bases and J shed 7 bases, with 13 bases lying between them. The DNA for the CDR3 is TGTGCCAGCAGTTCGGTGCGACACGGCGGGGAGCTGTTTTTT. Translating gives CASSSVRHGGELFF.

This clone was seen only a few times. In nucleotides, the CDR3 is TGTGCCAGCAGCTTGGGCCGACACGGCTATGGCTACACCTTC. Its protein is CASSLGRHGYGYTF. V usage is TRBV7-9 and J usage is TRBJ1-2, with D hard to call. The V gene lost 3 bases and the J gene lost 4 bases, with 12 bases spanning the gap. In germline, CDR1 is SEHNR, CDR2 FQNEAQ (reference sequence). This CDR3 region has 14 residues. Full variable domain (missing parts from reference TRBV7-9 and TRBJ1-2): DTGVSQNPRHKITKRGQNVTFRCDPISEHNRLYWYRQTLGQGPEFLTYFQNEAQLEKSRLLSDRFSAERPKGSFSTLEIQRTEQGDSAMYLCASSLGRHGYGYTFGSGTRLTVV.

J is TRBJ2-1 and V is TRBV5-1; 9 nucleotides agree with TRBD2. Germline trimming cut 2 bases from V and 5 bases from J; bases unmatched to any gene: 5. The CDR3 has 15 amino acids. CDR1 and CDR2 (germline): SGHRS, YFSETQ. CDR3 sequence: CASSFGASGNNEQFF. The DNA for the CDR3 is TGCGCCAGCAGCTTTGGTGCTAGCGGGAACAATGAGCAGTTCTTC.

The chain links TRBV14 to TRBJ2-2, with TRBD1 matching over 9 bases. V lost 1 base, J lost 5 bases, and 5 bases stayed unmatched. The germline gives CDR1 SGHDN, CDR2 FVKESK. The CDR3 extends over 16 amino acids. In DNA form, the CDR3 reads TGTGCCAGCAGCCAAGTTACAGGGGGCAGAACCGGGGAGCTGTTTTTT. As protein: CASSQVTGGRTGELFF.

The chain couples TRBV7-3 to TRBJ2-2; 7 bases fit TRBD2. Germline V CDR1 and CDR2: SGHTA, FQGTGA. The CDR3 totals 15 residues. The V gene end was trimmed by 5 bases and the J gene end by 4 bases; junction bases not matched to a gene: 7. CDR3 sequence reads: CASSPIGGSTGELFF. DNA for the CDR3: TGTGCCAGCAGCCCGATCGGCGGGAGCACCGGGGAGCTGTTTTTT.

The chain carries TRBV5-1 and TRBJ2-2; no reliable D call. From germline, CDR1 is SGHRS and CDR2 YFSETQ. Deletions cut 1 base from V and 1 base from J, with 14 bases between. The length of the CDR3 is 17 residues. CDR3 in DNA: TGCGCCAGCAGCTTGCTTCCCGCGCGTGTGAACACCGGGGAGCTGTTTTTT. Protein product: CASSLLPARVNTGELFF.

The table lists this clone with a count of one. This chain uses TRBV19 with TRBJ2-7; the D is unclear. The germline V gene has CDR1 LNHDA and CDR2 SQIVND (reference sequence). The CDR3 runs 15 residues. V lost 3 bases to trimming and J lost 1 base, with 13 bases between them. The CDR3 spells CASSMSGRVSYEQYF. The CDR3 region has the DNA TGTGCCAGTAGTATGAGTGGACGGGTTTCCTACGAGCAGTACTTC.

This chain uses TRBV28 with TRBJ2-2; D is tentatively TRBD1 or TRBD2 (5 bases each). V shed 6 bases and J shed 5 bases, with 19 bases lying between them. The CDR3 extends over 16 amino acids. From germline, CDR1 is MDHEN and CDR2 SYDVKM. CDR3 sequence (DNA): TGTGCCAGCAGGCGCAGGGATGGGAGAAAAACCGGGGAGCTGTTTTTT. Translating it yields CASRRRDGRKTGELFF.

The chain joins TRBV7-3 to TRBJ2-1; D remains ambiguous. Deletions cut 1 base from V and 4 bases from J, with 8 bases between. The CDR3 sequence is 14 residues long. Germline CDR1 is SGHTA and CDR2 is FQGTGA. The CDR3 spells CASSLIPQYNEQFF. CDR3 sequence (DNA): TGTGCCAGCAGCTTAATCCCCCAATACAATGAGCAGTTCTTC. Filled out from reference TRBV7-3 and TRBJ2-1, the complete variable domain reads GAGVSQTPSNKVTEKGKYVELRCDPISGHTALYWYRQSLGQGPEFLIYFQGTGAADDSGLPNDRFFAVRPEGSVSTLKIQRTERGDSAVYLCASSLIPQYNEQFFGPGTRLTVL.

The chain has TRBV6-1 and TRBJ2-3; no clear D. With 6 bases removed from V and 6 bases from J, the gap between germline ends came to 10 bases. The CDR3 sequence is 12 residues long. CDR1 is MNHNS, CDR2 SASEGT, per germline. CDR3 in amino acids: CASSRTADTQYF. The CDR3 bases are TGTGCCAGCAGCCGGACCGCGGATACGCAGTATTTT.

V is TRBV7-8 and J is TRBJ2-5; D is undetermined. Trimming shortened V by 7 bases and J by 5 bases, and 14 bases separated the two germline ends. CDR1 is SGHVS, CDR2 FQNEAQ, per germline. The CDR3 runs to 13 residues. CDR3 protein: CASIPLLWETQYF. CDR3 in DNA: TGTGCCAGCATCCCCCTGCTGTGGGAGACCCAGTACTTC.

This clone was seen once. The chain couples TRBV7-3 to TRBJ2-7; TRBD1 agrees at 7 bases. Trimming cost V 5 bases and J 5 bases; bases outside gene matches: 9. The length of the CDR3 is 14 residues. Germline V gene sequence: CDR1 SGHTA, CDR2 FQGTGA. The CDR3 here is CASSQNRGTDEQYF. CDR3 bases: TGTGCCAGCAGCCAGAACAGGGGAACAGACGAGCAGTACTTC. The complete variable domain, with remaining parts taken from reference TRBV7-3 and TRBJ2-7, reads GAGVSQTPSNKVTEKGKYVELRCDPISGHTALYWYRQSLGQGPEFLIYFQGTGAADDSGLPNDRFFAVRPEGSVSTLKIQRTERGDSAVYLCASSQNRGTDEQYFGPGTRLTVT.

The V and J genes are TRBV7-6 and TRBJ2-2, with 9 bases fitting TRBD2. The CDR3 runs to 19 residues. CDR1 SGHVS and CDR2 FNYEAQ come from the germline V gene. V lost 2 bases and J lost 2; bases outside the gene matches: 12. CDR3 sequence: CASSLRLAGTKSNTGELFF. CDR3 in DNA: TGTGCCAGCAGCTTACGGCTAGCGGGAACCAAGAGTAACACCGGGGAGCTGTTTTTT. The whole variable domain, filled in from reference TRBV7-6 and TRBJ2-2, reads GAGVSQSPRYKVTKRGQDVALRCDPISGHVSLYWYRQALGQGPEFLTYFNYEAQQDKSGLPNDRFSAERPEGSISTLTIQRTEQRDSAMYRCASSLRLAGTKSNTGELFFGEGSRLTVL.

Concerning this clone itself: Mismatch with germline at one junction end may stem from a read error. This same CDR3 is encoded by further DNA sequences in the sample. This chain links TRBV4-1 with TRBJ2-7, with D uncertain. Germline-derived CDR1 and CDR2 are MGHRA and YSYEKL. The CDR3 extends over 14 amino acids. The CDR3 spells CASSPPRVSYEQYF. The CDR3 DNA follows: TGCGCCAGCAGCCCCCCGCGCGTCTCCTACGAGCAATACTTC.

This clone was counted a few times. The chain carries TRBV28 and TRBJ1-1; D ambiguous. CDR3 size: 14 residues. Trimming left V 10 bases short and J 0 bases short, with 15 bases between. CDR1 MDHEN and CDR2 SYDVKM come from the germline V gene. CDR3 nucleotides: TGTGCCACGGGGTGGGCAACTATGAACACTGAAGCTTTCTTT. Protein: CATGWATMNTEAFF.

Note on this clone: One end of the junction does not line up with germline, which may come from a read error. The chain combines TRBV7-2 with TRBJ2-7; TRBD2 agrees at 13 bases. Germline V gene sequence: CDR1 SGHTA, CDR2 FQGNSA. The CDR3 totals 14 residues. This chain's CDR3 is CASSLGTSGSGDFF. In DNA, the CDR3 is TGTGCCAGCAGCTTAGGGACTAGCGGGAGTGGTGATTTCTTC.

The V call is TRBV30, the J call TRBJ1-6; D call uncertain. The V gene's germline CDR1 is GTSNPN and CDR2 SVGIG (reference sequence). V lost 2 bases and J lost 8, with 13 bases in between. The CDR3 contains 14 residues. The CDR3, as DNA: TGTGCCTGGAGTCCGGCCAGTGTTTATTCACCCCTCCACTTT. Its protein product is CAWSPASVYSPLHF.

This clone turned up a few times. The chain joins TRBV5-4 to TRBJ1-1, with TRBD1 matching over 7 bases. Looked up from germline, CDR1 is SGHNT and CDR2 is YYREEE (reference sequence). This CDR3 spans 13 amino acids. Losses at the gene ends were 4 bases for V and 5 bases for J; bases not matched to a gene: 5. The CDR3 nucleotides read TGTGCCAGCAGCAAACAGGGGAGGACTGAAGCTTTCTTT. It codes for CASSKQGRTEAFF.